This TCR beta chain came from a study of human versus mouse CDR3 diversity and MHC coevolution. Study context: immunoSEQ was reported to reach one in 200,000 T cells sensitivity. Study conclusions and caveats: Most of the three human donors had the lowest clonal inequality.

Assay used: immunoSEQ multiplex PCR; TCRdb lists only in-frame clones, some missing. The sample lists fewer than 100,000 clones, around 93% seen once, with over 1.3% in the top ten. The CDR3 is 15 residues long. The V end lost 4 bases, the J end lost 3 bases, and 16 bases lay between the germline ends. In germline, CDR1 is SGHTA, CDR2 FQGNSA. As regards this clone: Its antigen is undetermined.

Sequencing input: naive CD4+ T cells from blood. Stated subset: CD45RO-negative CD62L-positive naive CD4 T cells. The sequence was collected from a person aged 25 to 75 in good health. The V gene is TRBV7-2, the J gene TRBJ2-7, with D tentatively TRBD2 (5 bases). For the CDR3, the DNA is TGTGCCAGCAGCTCGTCCCACGGGGAAGGCTACGAGCAGTACTTC. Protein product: CASSSSHGEGYEQYF.